Below, 20 T cell receptor beta chains from the same sample are listed, as sequenced in a study of T cell changes during pregnancy in multiple sclerosis. The data were produced by immunoSEQ multiplex PCR, yet TCRdb's version contains in-frame clones alone and is incomplete. The sample shows approximately 85,000 clones, about nine tenths of them seen only once. The sequences come from peripheral blood, collected in the first trimester of pregnancy. The origin of the receptors is a female donor with multiple sclerosis, enrolled in a pregnancy study.

The chain combines TRBV5-4 with TRBJ2-5; 10 bases are shared with TRBD2. Per the germline V gene, CDR1 is SGHNT and CDR2 is YYREEE (reference sequence). The CDR3 loop spans 15 amino acids. V lost 4 bases and J lost 5; bases outside the gene matches: 8. Here the CDR3 DNA reads TGTGCCAGCAGCCCGGAGCGGGGGGGGAGGGAGACCCAGTACTTC. Translated: CASSPERGGRETQYF.

The chain employs TRBV5-1 and TRBJ2-3, with 8 nucleotides matching TRBD2. The V segment lost 4 bases and the J segment 1 base; nucleotides outside the gene matches: 8. CDR1 and CDR2 (germline): SGHRS, YFSETQ. The CDR3 is made up of 16 amino acids. CDR3 region: CASSPAPTSGTDTQYF. The CDR3 DNA is TGCGCCAGCAGCCCGGCCCCGACTAGCGGCACAGATACGCAGTATTTT. Full variable domain (rest looked up from reference TRBV5-1 and TRBJ2-3): KAGVTQTPRYLIKTRGQQVTLSCSPISGHRSVSWYQQTPGQGLQFLFEYFSETQRNKGNFPGRFSGRQFSNSRSEMNVSTLELGDSALYLCASSPAPTSGTDTQYFGPGTRLTVL.

This clone was counted a single time. The chain combines TRBV28 with TRBJ1-5; D is perhaps TRBD1 (6 bases). Per germline, CDR1 MDHEN and CDR2 SYDVKM. V was clipped by 8 bases and J by 4 bases, with 21 bases between them. The CDR3 covers 16 residues. The CDR3 DNA sequence: TGTGCCAGCGGAAACCCCAGGGGAATTGCTAATCAGCCCCAGCATTTT. Its protein product is CASGNPRGIANQPQHF. The variable domain in full, completed from reference TRBV28 and TRBJ1-5, reads DVKVTQSSRYLVKRTGEKVFLECVQDMDHENMFWYRQDPGLGLRLIYFSYDVKMKEKGDIPEGYSVSREKKERFSLILESASTNQTSMYLCASGNPRGIANQPQHFGDGTRLSIL.

The chain employs TRBV7-9 and TRBJ2-6; TRBD1 aligns across 11 bases. The germline V gene has CDR1 SEHNR and CDR2 FQNEAQ (reference sequence). V was clipped by 1 base and J by 2 bases; unmatched bases: 4. This CDR3 comprises 18 residues. CDR3 sequence reads: CASSLGDRGRAGANVLTF. CDR3 nucleotide sequence: TGTGCCAGCAGCTTAGGGGACAGGGGGAGAGCTGGGGCCAACGTCCTGACTTTC.

V and J are TRBV2 and TRBJ2-1; 7 positions agree with TRBD2. The CDR3 totals 14 residues. CDR1 SNHLY and CDR2 FYNNEI come from the germline V gene. After removal of 8 bases from V and 5 bases from J, the junction contained 9 bases not matched to a gene. CDR3 sequence reads: CASFHRAGNNEQFF. DNA of the CDR3: TGTGCCAGCTTCCATAGAGCGGGAAACAATGAGCAGTTCTTC.

This clone was seen a single time. This chain joins TRBV5-1 and TRBJ2-7; 10 bases are a match to TRBD1. Germline CDR1 SGHRS, CDR2 YFSETQ. With 4 bases clipped from V and 4 bases from J, the junction kept 11 bases outside the gene matches. This CDR3 contains 16 residues. CDR3 coding DNA: TGCGCCAGCAGCCCATCATTGGGACAGGGGCAGTACGAGCAGTACTTC. Its translation is CASSPSLGQGQYEQYF. Full variable domain (missing parts from reference TRBV5-1 and TRBJ2-7): KAGVTQTPRYLIKTRGQQVTLSCSPISGHRSVSWYQQTPGQGLQFLFEYFSETQRNKGNFPGRFSGRQFSNSRSEMNVSTLELGDSALYLCASSPSLGQGQYEQYFGPGTRLTVT.

This sequence joins TRBV5-4 and TRBJ2-3; 7 bases fit TRBD1. The CDR3 consists of 14 residues. Trimming cost V 2 bases and J 8 bases; bases outside gene matches: 8. Germline CDR1 is SGHNT and CDR2 is YYREEE (reference sequence). CDR3 bases: TGTGCCAGCAGCTTCCATACAGGGGTTACTACGCAGTATTTT. It encodes CASSFHTGVTTQYF.

The chain carries TRBV2 and TRBJ2-1; 8 bases fit TRBD2. This CDR3 contains 16 residues. V was clipped by 2 bases and J by 6 bases; unmatched bases: 9. Germline V gives CDR1 SNHLY, CDR2 FYNNEI. Here the CDR3 reads CASSELSGGRSNEQFF. The CDR3 nucleotides are TGTGCCAGCAGTGAATTAAGCGGGGGTAGAAGCAATGAGCAGTTCTTC.

This clone appeared once. The chain joins TRBV5-1 to TRBJ1-5; 10 bases are a match to TRBD1. The CDR3 length is 17 residues. Trimming at V came to 0 bases and at J to 4 bases, leaving 7 bases not matched to a gene. The V gene's germline CDR1 is SGHRS and CDR2 YFSETQ. The CDR3 spells CASSLGEGQGSNQPQHF. The CDR3 DNA follows: TGCGCCAGCAGCTTGGGGGAGGGACAGGGGTCGAATCAGCCCCAGCATTTT.

This clone came up once. This chain uses TRBV5-4 with TRBJ2-2; possible D gene TRBD2, 5 bases. Trimming pared 5 bases from V and 4 bases from J, leaving 15 bases between. In germline, CDR1 is SGHNT, CDR2 YYREEE (reference sequence). This CDR3 comprises 15 residues. CDR3 protein: CASRPSGRTTGELFF. The CDR3 bases are TGTGCCAGCAGACCCTCGGGAAGGACCACCGGGGAGCTGTTTTTT.

This rearrangement joins TRBV23-1 to TRBJ2-5; 9 positions agree with TRBD1. TRBV23-1 belongs to the ORF category, with a function that is uncertain. Unmatched junction bases numbered 13, after V lost 2 bases and J lost 6 bases. The CDR3 totals 17 residues. Written as DNA, the CDR3 is TGCGCCAGCAGTCAAGGGGGACAGGGTGTTGGAGGGAAGACCCAGTACTTC. It specifies CASSQGGQGVGGKTQYF.

The rearrangement links TRBV19 to TRBJ1-3, with D uncertain. The CDR3 consists of 17 residues. Trimming removed 7 bases at V and 0 bases at J, with 19 bases between. Germline CDR1 LNHDA, CDR2 SQIVND (reference sequence). The CDR3 DNA is TGTGCCAGTACCCACTCCCGGAGGTTCTCCTCTGGAAACACCATATATTTT. This gives the protein CASTHSRRFSSGNTIYF. The full variable domain, rest sourced from reference TRBV19 and TRBJ1-3, is DGGITQSPKYLFRKEGQNVTLSCEQNLNHDAMYWYRQDPGQGLRLIYYSQIVNDFQKGDIAEGYSVSREKKESFPLTVTSAQKNPTAFYLCASTHSRRFSSGNTIYFGEGSWLTVV.

The chain uses TRBV16 and TRBJ1-5; 7 nucleotides match TRBD1. The germline gives CDR1 KGHSY, CDR2 FQNENV. There are 14 residues in the CDR3. The V gene end was trimmed by 2 bases and the J gene end by 4 bases; junction bases not matched to a gene: 2. For the CDR3, the DNA is TGTGCCAGCAGCCAAGGACAGGCTAATCAGCCCCAGCATTTT. Protein product: CASSQGQANQPQHF.

The chain recombines TRBV18 with TRBJ2-3; 7 bases align to TRBD1. This CDR3 has 16 residues. Germline V CDR1 and CDR2: KGHSH, LQKENI. Germline trimming cut 4 bases from V and 0 bases from J; bases unmatched to any gene: 7. CDR3 protein: CASSQKGQPSTDTQYF. In DNA, the CDR3 is TGTGCCAGCTCACAGAAGGGACAGCCGAGCACAGATACGCAGTATTTT. The full variable domain, rest sourced from reference TRBV18 and TRBJ2-3, is NAGVMQNPRHLVRRRGQEARLRCSPMKGHSHVYWYRQLPEEGLKFMVYLQKENIIDESGMPKERFSAEFPKEGPSILRIQQVVRGDSAAYFCASSQKGQPSTDTQYFGPGTRLTVL.

This chain links TRBV4-2 with TRBJ2-7; D is unresolved. This CDR3 region has 13 residues. The germline V gene encodes CDR1 LGHNA and CDR2 YNFKEQ. V was cut by 1 base and J by 5 bases, with 9 bases left in between. This CDR3 is CASSQVLRDEQYF. The CDR3 DNA reads TGTGCCAGCAGCCAAGTGCTTCGGGACGAGCAGTACTTC.

The chain employs TRBV7-2 and TRBJ1-5; D is unclear. The CDR3 length is 13 residues. Trimming took 2 bases from V and 3 from J, leaving 5 bases between them. Germline-derived CDR1 and CDR2 are SGHTA and FQGNSA. CDR3: CASSLTVNQPQHF. For the CDR3, the DNA is TGTGCCAGCAGCTTAACAGTCAATCAGCCCCAGCATTTT.

The gene calls are TRBV6-5 and TRBJ1-1, with 7 bases lining up with TRBD1. Germline CDR1 MNHEY, CDR2 SVGAGI. With V trimmed by 4 bases and J by 4 bases, 6 bases remained unmatched. This CDR3 has 14 residues. This CDR3 is CASSSGQTFTEAFF. The CDR3 nucleotides are TGTGCCAGCAGTTCGGGACAGACTTTCACTGAAGCTTTCTTT.

The chain couples TRBV5-1 to TRBJ2-1, with 9 bases matching TRBD1. This CDR3 is 14 amino acids long. J gave up 9 bases and V 3 bases, and 7 bases lay outside the gene matches. Per the germline V gene, CDR1 is SGHRS and CDR2 is YFSETQ. The CDR3 here is CASSSDRGRGEQFF. CDR3 DNA: TGCGCCAGCAGCTCGGACAGGGGCAGGGGTGAGCAGTTCTTC.

The genes are TRBV7-9 and TRBJ2-5; 10 bases line up with TRBD2. V shed 5 bases, J shed 4 bases, and the junction held 4 bases outside the gene matches. The V gene's germline CDR1 is SEHNR and CDR2 FQNEAQ (reference sequence). The CDR3 totals 14 residues. For the CDR3, the DNA is TGTGCCAGCAGCGCGGTAGCGGGGGGAGAGACCCAGTACTTC. Its protein is CASSAVAGGETQYF.

The chain carries TRBV4-2 and TRBJ2-7; TRBD2 might be the D (5 bases). Germline V lookup: CDR1 LGHNA, CDR2 YNFKEQ. V shed 1 base and J shed 2 bases, with 15 bases lying between them. The CDR3 covers 16 residues. The CDR3 spells CASSQGSGILPYEQYF. For the CDR3, the DNA is TGTGCCAGCAGCCAAGGAAGCGGAATATTGCCCTACGAGCAGTACTTC.